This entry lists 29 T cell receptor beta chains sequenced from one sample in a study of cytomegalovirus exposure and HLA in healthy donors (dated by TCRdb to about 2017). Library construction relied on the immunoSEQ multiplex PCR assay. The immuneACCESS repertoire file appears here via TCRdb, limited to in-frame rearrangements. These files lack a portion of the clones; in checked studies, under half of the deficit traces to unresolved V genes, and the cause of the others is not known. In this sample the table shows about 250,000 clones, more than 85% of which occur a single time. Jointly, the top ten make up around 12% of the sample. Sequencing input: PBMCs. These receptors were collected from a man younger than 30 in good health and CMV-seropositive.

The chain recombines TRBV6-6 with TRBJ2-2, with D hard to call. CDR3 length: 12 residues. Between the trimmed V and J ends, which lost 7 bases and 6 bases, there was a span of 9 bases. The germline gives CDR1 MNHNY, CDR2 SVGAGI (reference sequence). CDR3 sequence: CASTKPAGELFF. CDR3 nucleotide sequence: TGTGCCAGCACCAAACCAGCCGGGGAGCTGTTTTTT.

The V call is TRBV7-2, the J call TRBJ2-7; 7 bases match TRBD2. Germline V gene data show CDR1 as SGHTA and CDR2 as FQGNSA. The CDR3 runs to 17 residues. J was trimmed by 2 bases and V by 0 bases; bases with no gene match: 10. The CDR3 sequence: CASSLAGLAVPPYEQYF. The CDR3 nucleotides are TGTGCCAGCAGCTTAGCGGGCCTAGCGGTTCCCCCCTACGAGCAGTACTTC.

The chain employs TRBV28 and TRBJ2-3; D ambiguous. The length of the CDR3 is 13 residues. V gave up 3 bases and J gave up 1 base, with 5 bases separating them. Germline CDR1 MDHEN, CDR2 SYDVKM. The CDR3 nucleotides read TGTGCCAGCAGTTTTCTAGGCACAGATACGCAGTATTTT. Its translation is CASSFLGTDTQYF. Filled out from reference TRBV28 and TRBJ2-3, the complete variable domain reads DVKVTQSSRYLVKRTGEKVFLECVQDMDHENMFWYRQDPGLGLRLIYFSYDVKMKEKGDIPEGYSVSREKKERFSLILESASTNQTSMYLCASSFLGTDTQYFGPGTRLTVL.

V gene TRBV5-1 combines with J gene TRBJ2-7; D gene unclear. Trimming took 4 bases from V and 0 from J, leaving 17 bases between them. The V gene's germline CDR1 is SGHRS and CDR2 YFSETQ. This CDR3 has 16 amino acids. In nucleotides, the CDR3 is TGCGCCAGCAGCAACTACCTCCTTACCAGCTCCTACGAGCAGTACTTC. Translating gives CASSNYLLTSSYEQYF. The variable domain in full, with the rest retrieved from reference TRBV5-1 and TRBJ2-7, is KAGVTQTPRYLIKTRGQQVTLSCSPISGHRSVSWYQQTPGQGLQFLFEYFSETQRNKGNFPGRFSGRQFSNSRSEMNVSTLELGDSALYLCASSNYLLTSSYEQYFGPGTRLTVT.

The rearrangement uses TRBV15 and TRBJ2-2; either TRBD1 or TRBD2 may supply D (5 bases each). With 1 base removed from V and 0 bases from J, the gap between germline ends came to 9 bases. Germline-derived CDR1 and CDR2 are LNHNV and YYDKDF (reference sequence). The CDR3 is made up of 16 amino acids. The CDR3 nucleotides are TGTGCCACCAGCAGAGGATGGGGGTCGAACACCGGGGAGCTGTTTTTT. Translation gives CATSRGWGSNTGELFF.

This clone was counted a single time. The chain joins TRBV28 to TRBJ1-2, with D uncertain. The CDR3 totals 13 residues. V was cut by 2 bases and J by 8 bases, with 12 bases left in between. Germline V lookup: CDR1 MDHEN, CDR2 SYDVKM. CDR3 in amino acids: CASSLISGGGYTF. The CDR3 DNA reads TGTGCCAGCAGTTTAATTTCGGGCGGCGGCTACACCTTC.

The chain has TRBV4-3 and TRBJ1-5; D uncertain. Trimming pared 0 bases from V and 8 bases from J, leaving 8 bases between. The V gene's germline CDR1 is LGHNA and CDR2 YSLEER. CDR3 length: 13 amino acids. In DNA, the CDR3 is TGCGCCAGCAGCCAAGATCTGAGGGAGCCCCAGCATTTT. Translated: CASSQDLREPQHF.

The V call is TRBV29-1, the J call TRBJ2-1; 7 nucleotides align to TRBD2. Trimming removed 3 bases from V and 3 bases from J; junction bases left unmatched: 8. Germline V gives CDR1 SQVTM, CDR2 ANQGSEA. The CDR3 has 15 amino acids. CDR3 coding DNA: TGCAGCGTTGATAGTGCGGGAGCATACTACAATGAGCAGTTCTTC. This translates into CSVDSAGAYYNEQFF.

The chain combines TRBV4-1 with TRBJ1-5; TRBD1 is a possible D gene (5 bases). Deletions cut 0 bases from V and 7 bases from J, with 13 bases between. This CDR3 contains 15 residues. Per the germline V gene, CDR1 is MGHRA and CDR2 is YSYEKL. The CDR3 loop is CASSQDGAGRQPQHF. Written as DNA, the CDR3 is TGCGCCAGCAGCCAAGATGGGGCAGGGCGCCAGCCCCAGCATTTT.

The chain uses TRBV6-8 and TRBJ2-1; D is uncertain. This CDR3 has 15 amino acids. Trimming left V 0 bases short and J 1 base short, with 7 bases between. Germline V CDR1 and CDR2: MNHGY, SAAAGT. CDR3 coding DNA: TGTGCCAGCAGTTACTCGGTACGATCCTACAATGAGCAGTTCTTC. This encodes CASSYSVRSYNEQFF.

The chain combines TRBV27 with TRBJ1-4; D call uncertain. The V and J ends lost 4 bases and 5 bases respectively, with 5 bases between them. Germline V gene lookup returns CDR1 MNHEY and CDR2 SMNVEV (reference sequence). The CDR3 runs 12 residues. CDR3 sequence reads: CASSSVNEKLFF. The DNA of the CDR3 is TGTGCCAGCAGTTCCGTAAATGAAAAACTGTTTTTT.

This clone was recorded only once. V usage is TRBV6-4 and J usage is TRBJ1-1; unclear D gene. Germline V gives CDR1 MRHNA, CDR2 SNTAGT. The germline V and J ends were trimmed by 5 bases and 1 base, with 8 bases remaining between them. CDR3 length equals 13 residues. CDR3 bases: TGTGCCAGCAGTCGCAGTTCGAACACTGAAGCTTTCTTT. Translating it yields CASSRSSNTEAFF.

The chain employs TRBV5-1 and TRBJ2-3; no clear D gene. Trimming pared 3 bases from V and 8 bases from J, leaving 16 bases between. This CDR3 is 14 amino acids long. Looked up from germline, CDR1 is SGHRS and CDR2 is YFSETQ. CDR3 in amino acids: CASSSIDPTATQYF. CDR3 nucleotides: TGCGCCAGCAGCTCAATAGACCCTACGGCTACGCAGTATTTT.

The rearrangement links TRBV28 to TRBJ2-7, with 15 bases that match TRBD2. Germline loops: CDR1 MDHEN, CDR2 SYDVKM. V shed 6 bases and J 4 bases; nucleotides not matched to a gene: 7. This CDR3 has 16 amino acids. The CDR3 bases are TGTGCCAGCAGCCCCCAGGGGACTAGCGGGAGGTACGAGCAGTACTTC. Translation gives CASSPQGTSGRYEQYF.

The CDR3 coding sequence is TGTGCCAGCAGCAACGTACCGGGGCAGCCCCAGCATTTT. It yields the protein CASSNVPGQPQHF. The V call is TRBV6-4, the J call TRBJ1-5; D remains ambiguous. CDR1 and CDR2 from the germline V gene are MRHNA and SNTAGT. The CDR3 spans 13 residues. Trimming stripped 6 bases from V and 7 bases from J, with 13 bases between.

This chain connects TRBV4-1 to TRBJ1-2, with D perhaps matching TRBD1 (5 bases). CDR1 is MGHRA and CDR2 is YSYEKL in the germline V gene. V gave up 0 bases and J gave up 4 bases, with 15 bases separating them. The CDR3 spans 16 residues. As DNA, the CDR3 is TGCGCCAGCAGCCAAGATATAGGAGGGGCTAGCTATGGCTACACCTTC. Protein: CASSQDIGGASYGYTF.

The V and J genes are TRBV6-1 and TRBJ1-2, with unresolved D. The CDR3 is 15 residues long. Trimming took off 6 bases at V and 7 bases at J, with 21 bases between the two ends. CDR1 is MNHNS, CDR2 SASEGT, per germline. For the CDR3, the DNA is TGTGCCAGCAGGTTTCCCCCTCCTAGAAACACTGGCTACACCTTC. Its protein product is CASRFPPPRNTGYTF.

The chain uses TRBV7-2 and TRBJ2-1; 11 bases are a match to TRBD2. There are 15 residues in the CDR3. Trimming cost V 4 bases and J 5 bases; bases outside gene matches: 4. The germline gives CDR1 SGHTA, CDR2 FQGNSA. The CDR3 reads CASSYSGRAHNEQFF. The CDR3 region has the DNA TGTGCCAGCAGCTATAGCGGGAGGGCCCACAATGAGCAGTTCTTC.

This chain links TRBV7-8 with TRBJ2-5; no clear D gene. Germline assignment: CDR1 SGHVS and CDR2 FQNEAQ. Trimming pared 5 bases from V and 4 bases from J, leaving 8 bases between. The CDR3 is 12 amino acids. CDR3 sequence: CASSLVLETQYF. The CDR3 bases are TGTGCCAGCAGCCTAGTCTTAGAGACCCAGTACTTC.

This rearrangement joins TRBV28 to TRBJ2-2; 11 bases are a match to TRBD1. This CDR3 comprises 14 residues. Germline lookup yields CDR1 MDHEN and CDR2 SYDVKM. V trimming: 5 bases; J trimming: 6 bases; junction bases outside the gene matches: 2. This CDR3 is CASSPGQGAGELFF. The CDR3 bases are TGTGCCAGCAGTCCGGGACAGGGGGCCGGGGAGCTGTTTTTT.

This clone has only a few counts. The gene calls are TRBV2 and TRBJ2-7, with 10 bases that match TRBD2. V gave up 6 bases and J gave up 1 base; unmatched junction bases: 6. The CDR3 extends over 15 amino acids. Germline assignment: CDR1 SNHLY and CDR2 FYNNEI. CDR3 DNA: TGTGCCAGCAGCGAAAGACTAGCGGGTTCCTACGAGCAGTACTTC. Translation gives CASSERLAGSYEQYF.

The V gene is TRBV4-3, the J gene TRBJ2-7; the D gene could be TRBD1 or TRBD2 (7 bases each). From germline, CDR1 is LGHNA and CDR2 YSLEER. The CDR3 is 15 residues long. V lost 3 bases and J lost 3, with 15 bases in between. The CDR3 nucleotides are TGCGCCAGCAGCCAGGGGGGGACAGCCAGCTACGAGCAGTACTTC. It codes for CASSQGGTASYEQYF.

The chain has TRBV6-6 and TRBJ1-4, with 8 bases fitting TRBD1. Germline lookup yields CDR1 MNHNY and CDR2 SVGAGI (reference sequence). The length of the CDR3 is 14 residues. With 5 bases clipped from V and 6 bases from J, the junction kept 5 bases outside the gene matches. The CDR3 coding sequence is TGTGCCAGCAGTCGGACAGGGATTGATGAAAAACTGTTTTTT. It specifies CASSRTGIDEKLFF.

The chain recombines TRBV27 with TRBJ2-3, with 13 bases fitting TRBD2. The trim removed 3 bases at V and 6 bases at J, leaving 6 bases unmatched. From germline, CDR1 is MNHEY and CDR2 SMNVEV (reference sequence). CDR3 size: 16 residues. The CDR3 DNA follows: TGTGCCAGCAGTTTTATAGGGACTAGCGGGGAGGATACGCAGTATTTT. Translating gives CASSFIGTSGEDTQYF.

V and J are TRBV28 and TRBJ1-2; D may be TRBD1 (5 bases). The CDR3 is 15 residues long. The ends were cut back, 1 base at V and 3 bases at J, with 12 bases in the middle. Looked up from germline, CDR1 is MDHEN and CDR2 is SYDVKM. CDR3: CASSLSGWGYYGYTF. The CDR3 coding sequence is TGTGCCAGCAGTTTATCGGGTTGGGGCTACTATGGCTACACCTTC.

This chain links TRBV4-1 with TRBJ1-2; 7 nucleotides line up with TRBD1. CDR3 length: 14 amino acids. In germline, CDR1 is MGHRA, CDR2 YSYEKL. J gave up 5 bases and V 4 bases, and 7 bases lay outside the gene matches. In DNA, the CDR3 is TGCGCCAGCAGCCGAGCCGCAGGGGGATATGGCTACACCTTC. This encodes CASSRAAGGYGYTF.

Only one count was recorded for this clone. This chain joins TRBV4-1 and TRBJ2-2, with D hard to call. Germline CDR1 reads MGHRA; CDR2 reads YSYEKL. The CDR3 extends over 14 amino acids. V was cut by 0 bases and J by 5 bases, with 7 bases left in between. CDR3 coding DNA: TGCGCCAGCAGCCAAGACGCTTGGACCGGGGAGCTGTTTTTT. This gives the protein CASSQDAWTGELFF.

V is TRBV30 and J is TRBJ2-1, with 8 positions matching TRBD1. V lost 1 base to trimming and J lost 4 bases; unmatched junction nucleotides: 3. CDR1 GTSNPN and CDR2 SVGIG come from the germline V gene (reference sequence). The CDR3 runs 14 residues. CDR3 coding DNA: TGTGCCTGGAGTGGAAGGACAGGGTACAATGAGCAGTTCTTC. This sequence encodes CAWSGRTGYNEQFF.

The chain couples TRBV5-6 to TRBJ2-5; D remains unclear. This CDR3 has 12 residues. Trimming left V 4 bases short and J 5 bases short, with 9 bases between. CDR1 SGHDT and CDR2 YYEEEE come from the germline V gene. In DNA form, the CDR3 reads TGTGCCAGCAGCGGCCTGACCGAGACCCAGTACTTC. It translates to CASSGLTETQYF.